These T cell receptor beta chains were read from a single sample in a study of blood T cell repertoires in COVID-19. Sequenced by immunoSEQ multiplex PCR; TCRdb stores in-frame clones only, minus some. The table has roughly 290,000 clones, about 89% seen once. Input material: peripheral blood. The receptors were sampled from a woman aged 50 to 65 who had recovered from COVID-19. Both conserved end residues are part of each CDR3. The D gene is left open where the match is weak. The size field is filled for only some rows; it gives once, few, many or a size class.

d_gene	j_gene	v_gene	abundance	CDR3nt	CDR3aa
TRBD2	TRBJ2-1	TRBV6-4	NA	TGTGCCAGCAGTTGGTCTAGCGGGTCTTACAATGAGCAGTTCTTC	CASSWSSGSYNEQFF
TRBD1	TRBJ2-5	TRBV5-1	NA	TGCGCCAGCAGCTTAACGGGACAGGGGCGCCCTGGCCAAGAGACCCAGTACTTC	CASSLTGQGRPGQETQYF
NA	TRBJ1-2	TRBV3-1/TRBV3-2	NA	TGTGCCAGCAGCCAAGATCGGGGGGCTGACTATGGCTACACCTTC	CASSQDRGADYGYTF
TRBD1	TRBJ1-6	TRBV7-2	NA	TGTGCCAGCAGCCTTCGGACAGGGGGCTATTCACCCCTCCACTTT	CASSLRTGGYSPLHF
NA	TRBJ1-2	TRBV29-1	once	TGCAGCGTTGAAGATCGTGAGGCGGGTGGCTACACCTTC	CSVEDREAGGYTF
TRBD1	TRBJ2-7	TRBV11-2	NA	TGTGCCAGCAGGTTGGACAGGACGGAGCAGTACTTC	CASRLDRTEQYF
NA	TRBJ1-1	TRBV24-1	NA	TGTGCCACCAGTGATTTCAGCGGAATTGAAGCTTTCTTT	CATSDFSGIEAFF
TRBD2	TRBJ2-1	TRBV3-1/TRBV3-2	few	TGTGCCAGCAGCGCCCTCGGAGCGGGGGTTGCGTTCTTC	CASSALGAGVAFF
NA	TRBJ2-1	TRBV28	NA	TGTGCCAGCAGTTTAGACGACTATGAGAATGAGCAGTTCTTC	CASSLDDYENEQFF
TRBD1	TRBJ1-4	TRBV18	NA	TGTGCCAGCTCAAGGGGACAGGACGAAAAACTGTTTTTT	CASSRGQDEKLFF
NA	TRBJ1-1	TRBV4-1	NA	TGCGCCAGCAGCCAGCAGGGTCGACCTGAAGCTTTCTTT	CASSQQGRPEAFF
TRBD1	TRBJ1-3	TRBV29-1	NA	TGCAGCGTTGAACCGGGACAGGGGGCGGACACCATATATTTT	CSVEPGQGADTIYF
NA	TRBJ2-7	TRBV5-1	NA	TGCGCCAGCAGCTTGGCCTCGGGCTACGAGCAGTACTTC	CASSLASGYEQYF
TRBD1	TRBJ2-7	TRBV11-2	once	TGTGCCAGCAGCTTCCGGGACAGGGGATCCTACGAGCAGTACTTC	CASSFRDRGSYEQYF
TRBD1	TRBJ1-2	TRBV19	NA	TGTGCCAGTAGTACCGGACAGGCGCTATGGGGCTACACCTTC	CASSTGQALWGYTF
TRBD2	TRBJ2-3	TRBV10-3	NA	TGTGCCATCAGTGAGTCTAGCGGGATAAGCACAGATACGCAGTATTTT	CAISESSGISTDTQYF